This T cell receptor (beta chain) was identified in a study of control samples from healthy donors and cancer patients. Trimming cost V 0 bases and J 1 base, with 7 bases left between them. The germline CDR1 and CDR2 sequences are SGDLS and YYNGEE. The CDR3 spans 14 residues. The method was immunoSEQ multiplex PCR; TCRdb's version includes in-frame clones alone and lacks a portion of them. This table has 110,000 to 150,000 clones, around 85% appearing once. Source material: blood. The gene calls are TRBV9 and TRBJ2-5, with no clear D. The sequence was collected from a young woman in good health. Here the CDR3 DNA reads TGTGCCAGCAGCGTAGGGGCTATCCAAGAGACCCAGTACTTC. Protein: CASSVGAIQETQYF.